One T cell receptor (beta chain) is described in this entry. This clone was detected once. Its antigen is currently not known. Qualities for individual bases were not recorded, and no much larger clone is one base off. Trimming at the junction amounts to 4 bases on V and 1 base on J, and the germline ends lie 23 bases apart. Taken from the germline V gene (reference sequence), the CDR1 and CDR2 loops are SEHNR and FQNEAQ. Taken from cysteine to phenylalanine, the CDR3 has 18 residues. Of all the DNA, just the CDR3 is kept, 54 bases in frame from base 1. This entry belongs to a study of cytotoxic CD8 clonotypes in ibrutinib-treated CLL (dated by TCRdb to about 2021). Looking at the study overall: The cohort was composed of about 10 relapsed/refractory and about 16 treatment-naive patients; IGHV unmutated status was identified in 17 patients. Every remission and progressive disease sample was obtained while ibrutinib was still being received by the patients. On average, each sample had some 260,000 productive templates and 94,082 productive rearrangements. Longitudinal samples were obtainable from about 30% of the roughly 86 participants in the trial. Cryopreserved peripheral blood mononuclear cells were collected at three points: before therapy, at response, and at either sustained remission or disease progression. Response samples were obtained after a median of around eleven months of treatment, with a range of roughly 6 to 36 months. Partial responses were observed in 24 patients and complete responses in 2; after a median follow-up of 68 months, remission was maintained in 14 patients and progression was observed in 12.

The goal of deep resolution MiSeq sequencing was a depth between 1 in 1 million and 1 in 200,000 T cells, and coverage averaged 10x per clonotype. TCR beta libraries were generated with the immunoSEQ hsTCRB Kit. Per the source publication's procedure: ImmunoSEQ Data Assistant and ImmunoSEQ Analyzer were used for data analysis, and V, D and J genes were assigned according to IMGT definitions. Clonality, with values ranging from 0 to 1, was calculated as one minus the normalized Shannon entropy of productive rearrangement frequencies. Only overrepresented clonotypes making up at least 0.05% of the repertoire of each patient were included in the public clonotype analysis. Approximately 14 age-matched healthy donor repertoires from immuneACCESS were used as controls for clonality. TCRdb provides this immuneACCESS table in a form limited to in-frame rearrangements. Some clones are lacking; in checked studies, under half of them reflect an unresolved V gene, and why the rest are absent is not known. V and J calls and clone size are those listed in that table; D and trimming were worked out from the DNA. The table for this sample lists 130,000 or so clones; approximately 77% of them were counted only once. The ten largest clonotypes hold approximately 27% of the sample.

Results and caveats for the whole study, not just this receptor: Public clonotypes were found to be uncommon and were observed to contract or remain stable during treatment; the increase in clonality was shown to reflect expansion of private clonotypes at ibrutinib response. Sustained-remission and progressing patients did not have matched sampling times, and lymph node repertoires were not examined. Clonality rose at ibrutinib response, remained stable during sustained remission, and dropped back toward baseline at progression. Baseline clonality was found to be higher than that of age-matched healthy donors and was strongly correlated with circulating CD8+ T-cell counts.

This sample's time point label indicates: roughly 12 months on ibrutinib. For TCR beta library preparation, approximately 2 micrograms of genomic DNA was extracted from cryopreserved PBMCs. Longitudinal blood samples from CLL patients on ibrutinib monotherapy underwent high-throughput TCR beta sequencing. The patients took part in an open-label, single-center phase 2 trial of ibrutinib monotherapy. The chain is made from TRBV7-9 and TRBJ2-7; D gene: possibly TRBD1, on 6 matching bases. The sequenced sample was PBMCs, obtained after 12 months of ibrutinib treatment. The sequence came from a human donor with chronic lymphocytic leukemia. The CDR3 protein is CASSSSATTGSGSYEQYF. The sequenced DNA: TGTGCCAGCAGCTCTTCGGCTACCACAGGGTCAGGTTCCTACGAGCAGTACTTC.